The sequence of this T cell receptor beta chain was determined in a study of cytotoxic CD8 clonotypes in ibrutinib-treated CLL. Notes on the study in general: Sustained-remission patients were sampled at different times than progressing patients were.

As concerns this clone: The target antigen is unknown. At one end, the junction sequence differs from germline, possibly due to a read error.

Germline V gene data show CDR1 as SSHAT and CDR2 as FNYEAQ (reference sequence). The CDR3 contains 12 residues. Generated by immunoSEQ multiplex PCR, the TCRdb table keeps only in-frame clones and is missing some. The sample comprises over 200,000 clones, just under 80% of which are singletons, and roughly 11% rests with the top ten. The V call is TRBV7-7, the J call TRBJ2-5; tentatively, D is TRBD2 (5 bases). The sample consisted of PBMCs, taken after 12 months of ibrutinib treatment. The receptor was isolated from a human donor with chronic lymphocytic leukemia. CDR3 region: CASSGVRETQYF. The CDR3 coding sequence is TGTGCTAGCAGCGGAGTACGGGAGACCCAGTACTTC.